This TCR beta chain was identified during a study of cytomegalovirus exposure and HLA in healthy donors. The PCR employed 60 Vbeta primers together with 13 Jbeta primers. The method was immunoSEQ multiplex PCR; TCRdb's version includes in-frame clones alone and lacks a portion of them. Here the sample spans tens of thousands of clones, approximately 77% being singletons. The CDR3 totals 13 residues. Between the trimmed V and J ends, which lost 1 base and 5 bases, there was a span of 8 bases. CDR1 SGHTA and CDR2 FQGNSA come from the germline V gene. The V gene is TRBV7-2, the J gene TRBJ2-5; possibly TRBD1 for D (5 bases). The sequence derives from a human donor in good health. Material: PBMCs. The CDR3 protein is CASSLDQGETQYF. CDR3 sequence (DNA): TGTGCCAGCAGCTTAGATCAGGGTGAGACCCAGTACTTC.